This T cell receptor beta chain was recovered during a study of blood T cells in healthy people across ages (dated by TCRdb to the mid-2010s). With respect to the entire study: In model experiments, roughly one uniquely barcoded TCR beta cDNA molecule per two T cells was captured by template switching. To track age-related changes in TCR beta repertoire diversity, the study relied on deep sequencing normalized with unique cDNA molecular identifiers. Four age groups were formed from the donors: young (average about 16 years), middle-aged (around 39), aged (approximately 60) and long-lived (roughly 81). Donors of different ages were randomly distributed across sequencing lanes to avoid experimental bias. Two additional independent replicas of 1 million unique cDNA reads from the same blood draw were analyzed for two donors (one aged 18 to 29 and one aged 80 or older). Overall study results and their limits: As age increased, observed TCR beta diversity per million T cells dropped in a roughly linear way, and a significant reduction was already evident by age about 36. Because donor CMV infection status was unknown, age-related changes in expanded clonotypes were potentially confounded. Total diversity estimates from one million sequenced T cells were considered lower bounds and underestimates. A strong correlation was found between observed TCR beta diversity and the percentage of naive T cells measured by flow cytometry. Compared with the aged group, the long-lived group had more naive CD4+ T cells, fewer expanded clones and increased TCR diversity, suggesting age selection. Since profiling was done on bulk unsorted PBMCs, naive and antigen-experienced compartments could not be conclusively compared.

As regards this clonotype: No antigen is known for it. No base qualities exist here, and no much larger clone lies one base off it.

Germline trimming: 2 bases from V, 9 bases from J; junction bases outside gene matches: 15. The CDR3 numbers 18 residues from cysteine through phenylalanine. Only the CDR3 part of the read is kept: 54 bases, read in frame from the first base. In the germline V gene, CDR1 corresponds to MGHRA and CDR2 to YSYEKL. Donors were about 36 systemically healthy Caucasian individuals from Russia aged roughly 6 to 90 years. Each donor gave 8 to 10 milliliters of peripheral blood, drawn into EDTA-treated Vacutainer tubes. Ficoll-Paque density-gradient centrifugation was used to isolate PBMCs, with at least 6 million per sample. Total RNA was extracted from PBMCs with Trizol reagent, with at least 5.5 micrograms obtained per sample. For every donor, flow cytometry on a PBMC aliquot measured the percentage of naive CD45RAhigh/CD27high T cells. The library came from 5' RACE. A second PCR of roughly 7 to 11 cycles was run with a J-beta primer mix and a sample-barcoded 5' primer. Each TCR beta cDNA molecule received a unique molecular identifier from a template-switch 5' adaptor carrying 12 random nucleotides. Each sample yielded at least 2.5 million CDR3-containing paired-end reads. All of the RNA was converted into first-strand cDNA using the Mint cDNA synthesis kit, with a TRBC-specific oligonucleotide serving as the primer. After uracil-DNA glycosylase treatment, a first 18-cycle PCR used universal primers M1SS and BC2_uni_R on all cDNA. Per the original workflow: Normalization of each sample was performed by random selection of 1 million high-quality reads, each carrying a distinct molecular identifier. Reads with shared molecular identifiers were discarded instead of being binned into consensus sequences. MiTCR, with a Q25 quality threshold and the strictest error-elimination algorithm, was used for CDR3 identification, clonotype clustering and error correction. Lower-bound total TCR beta diversity was estimated with a nonparametric unseen species model using Euler transformation. TCRdb reworked the public reads: Q25 trimming with fastp, MiXCR clone assembly, productive beta chains retained. CDR3 protein duplicates are merged, each entry listing the most common genes and DNA. The V and J calls come from TCRdb's annotation, not from the publication. This sample has around 1,800,000 distinct CDR3 sequences in its table, and around 40% of those were observed once. Together, the top ten hold 20% to 25% of the sample.

The rearrangement combines TRBV4-1 with TRBJ2-1; 11 bases in between match TRBD2. Sequences were obtained from blood. This TCR was recovered from a human donor in good health. The CDR3: CASSQYLLAGAVIREQFF. In nucleotide form, the sequence is TGCGCCAGCAGCCAATACTTACTAGCGGGGGCAGTCATACGTGAGCAGTTCTTC.